Given below is one T cell receptor beta chain in context. In the study's own analysis: ImmunoSEQ yielded junction-only sequences lacking quality scores, so filtering differed. Assay: immunoSEQ multiplex PCR; the TCRdb copy retains only in-frame clones and omits some. That table furnishes V, J and clone size, whereas the DNA furnished D and trimming. Of hundreds of thousands of clones in the sample, roughly 95% are singletons; the top ten hold around 0.12%. The data derive from a study of shared clonotypes between healthy human individuals. At the level of the study: Per donor, CD8 memory used one plate, CD8 naive used two, CD4 memory used three and CD4 naive used three.

Deletions cut 5 bases from V and 5 bases from J, with 16 bases between. This CDR3 is 15 amino acids long. Germline V gene data show CDR1 as SNHLY and CDR2 as FYNNEI. In the naive CD8 group, cells lacked CD45RO and were positively selected for CCR7, so terminally differentiated effector memory CD45RA+ cells were left out. The sequenced sample was naive CD8+ T cells sorted from blood. This TCR derives from a woman between 25 and 40 years old in good health. The chain couples TRBV2 to TRBJ2-1; tentatively, D is TRBD1 (6 bases). The CDR3 DNA sequence: TGTGCCAGCAGTAGCTCCGGGGACATCAACAATGAGCAGTTCTTC. Translating gives CASSSSGDINNEQFF.